This T cell receptor (beta chain) was sequenced in a study of CD8 T cells in Susac syndrome. Study-wide results and caveats: The TCR sequencing and HLA analysis in the study involved a relatively small number of individuals, as the study acknowledged.

The J segment lost 8 bases and the V segment lost 0 bases, leaving 12 bases of the junction unmatched. CDR1 and CDR2 (germline): MNHEY, SVGEGT. The CDR3 extends over 16 amino acids. cDNA came from around 0.5 to 1 ug RNA primed by random hexamers. Amplification of the TCR beta CDR3 was carried out by immunoSEQ multiplex PCR, which spanned a total of 54 Vbeta and 13 Jbeta segments. From the immunoSEQ multiplex PCR reads, TCRdb called clonotypes with MiXCR, one entry per CDR3 protein. The table records roughly 110,000 distinct CDR3 sequences, about 90% of them present only once. TCR beta sequences were obtained from blood CD8+ and CD4+ T cells. The individuals used as controls were healthy donors who had been matched for both age and sex. A word on this clonotype: Antigen unknown.

The chain combines TRBV6-2 or TRBV6-3 with TRBJ1-2; 7 bases agree with TRBD1. Input material: CD8+ T cells from PBMCs. The TCR originated in a human donor in good health. CDR3 residues: CASSYSRQGTGGGYTF. DNA of the CDR3: TGTGCCAGCAGTTACTCCAGACAGGGTACCGGCGGAGGCTACACCTTC.